This TCR beta chain was sequenced for a study of metastatic and nonmetastatic thyroid tumors. General observations from the study: Reported TCR beta diversity, measured in blood and tumor, was significantly higher for malignant thyroid tumors than for benign nodules.

Among the patients, none had received any treatment before thyroid surgery. There are 16 residues in the CDR3. Germline V CDR1 and CDR2: SGDLS, YYNGEE. V was clipped by 3 bases and J by 7 bases; unmatched bases: 8. Authors' processing steps: Researchers built a distant-metastasis classifier for papillary thyroid cancer that drew on CDR3 differences across clinicopathological groups. TCRdb ran MiXCR on the PCR reads. TCRdb assigned the V and J calls; the authors' analysis was not used. The data show over 8,000 clones, with approximately 33% seen just once and 16% held by the top ten. By share, this clone ranks as medium-sized. Its antigen is still unknown.

This chain uses TRBV9 with TRBJ1-6; TRBD1 matches at 9 bases. This receptor was obtained from a female donor with papillary thyroid cancer or a benign thyroid nodule (not recorded which). Some clones in this sample may be carry-over from other donors' samples. Sequencing was done on a sample of adjacent normal tissue. The DNA of the CDR3 is TGTGCCAGCAGCGCGGGCGGGACAGGGTCCAATTCACCCCTCCACTTT. This translates into CASSAGGTGSNSPLHF.